Below, one T cell receptor beta chain is given with its context. The V and J ends lost 1 base and 6 bases, in that order; junction bases with no gene match: 5. Germline V CDR1 and CDR2: SEHNR, FQNEAQ (reference sequence). The CDR3 spans 15 residues. Authors' analysis steps: Estimation of nucleated cell counts relied on the amplification of reference gene primers. Generated by immunoSEQ multiplex PCR, the TCRdb table keeps only in-frame clones and is missing some. V and J calls and clone size are copied from that table; D and trimming were computed from the DNA. The sample gives about 140,000 clones, roughly four fifths of which show up once; roughly 1.4% is in the top ten. The data stem from a study of blood T cell repertoires in COVID-19.

The sequencing input was peripheral blood. This sequence was found in a human donor in a cohort sampled during active COVID-19. This rearrangement joins TRBV7-9 to TRBJ2-3, with 9 positions matching TRBD2. Here the CDR3 DNA reads TGTGCCAGCAGCTTAGTTTTCAGCGGGAGGGATACGCAGTATTTT. Its protein is CASSLVFSGRDTQYF. Variable domain in full (rest from reference TRBV7-9 and TRBJ2-3): DTGVSQNPRHKITKRGQNVTFRCDPISEHNRLYWYRQTLGQGPEFLTYFQNEAQLEKSRLLSDRFSAERPKGSFSTLEIQRTEQGDSAMYLCASSLVFSGRDTQYFGPGTRLTVL.